The 18 T cell receptor beta chains below were found in one sample sequenced in a study of blood T cells in healthy people across ages (dated by TCRdb to 2014 to 2015). The receptor library was made with 5' RACE. Sequencing used an Illumina HiSeq 2500. A second PCR of about 6 to 12 cycles was run with a J-beta primer mix and a sample-barcoded 5' primer. TCRdb redid the processing of the public reads, applying fastp at Q25 and MiXCR, and retained in-frame beta chains. Each CDR3 protein appears once, grouped with its most common genes and DNA. The sample table lists 870,000 or so distinct CDR3 sequences, 25% to 35% of them with a count of one. The ten biggest clones cover 17% of the sample. Sequenced: blood. The receptors come from an elderly woman in good health.

Note on this clonotype: A read error may be the cause here, since a much bigger clone is one base away. Here the CDR3 reads CASSLGRGGGRSYNEQFF. CDR3 DNA: TGTGCCAGCAGCTTAGGTAGGGGCGGGGGCCGCTCCTACAATGAGCAGTTCTTC. The chain is built from TRBV7-2 and TRBJ2-1; D is possibly TRBD2 (7 bases). Germline V gene lookup returns CDR1 SGHTA and CDR2 FQGNSA. The CDR3 covers 18 residues. With 1 base removed from V and 0 bases from J, the gap between germline ends came to 16 bases.

The chain links TRBV6-6 to TRBJ1-2; possible D gene TRBD1, 5 bases. The CDR3 has 11 amino acids. The V gene's germline CDR1 is MNHNY and CDR2 SVGAGI (reference sequence). Trimming took off 8 bases at V and 9 bases at J, with 13 bases between the two ends. CDR3 sequence reads: CASGGVDRYTF. The CDR3 DNA is TGTGCCAGCGGAGGGGTGGATCGCTACACCTTC.

This clonotype showed up many times. The chain recombines TRBV15 with TRBJ1-2; no reliable D call. With 4 bases removed from V and 5 bases from J, the gap between germline ends came to 14 bases. The length of the CDR3 is 14 residues. Germline V gives CDR1 LNHNV, CDR2 YYDKDF (reference sequence). The CDR3 DNA reads as TGTGCCACCAGCACCGGACCCGTGGGGTATGGCTACACCTTC. It translates to CATSTGPVGYGYTF.

This clonotype was seen just once. The genes are TRBV29-1 and TRBJ2-7, with D maybe TRBD1 (5 bases). The better agreement between TRBJ2-5 and the DNA end casts doubt on the J call. This CDR3 contains 14 residues. Germline V gene lookup returns CDR1 SQVTM and CDR2 ANQGSEA. The DNA for the CDR3 is TGCAGCGTCCGAGAGACAGCATCCTTGGGGACCCAGTACTTC. Translating it yields CSVRETASLGTQYF.

This clonotype was seen only a few times. This sequence may be a read error, since a much larger clone differs from it by one base. In this CDR3 the conserved last residue, phenylalanine or tryptophan, is missing, so a read error is likely. The V call is TRBV4-3, the J call TRBJ2-4; TRBD1 aligns across 7 bases. After removal of 0 bases from V and 13 bases from J, the junction contained 9 bases not matched to a gene. Germline V gene lookup returns CDR1 LGHNA and CDR2 YSLEER. This CDR3 is 14 amino acids long. CDR3 sequence (DNA): TGCGCCAGCAGCCAAGATCACCGACAGGGTGAGCAGTACTCC. This translates into CASSQDHRQGEQYS.

Comments on this clonotype: An end of the junction differs from the germline gene, which may be a read error. The CDR3 region has the DNA TGTGTCAGCAGTTTTGTACATGAGCAGTTCTTC. Amino acids: CVSSFVHEQFF. This rearrangement joins TRBV12-3 or TRBV12-4 to TRBJ2-1; D gene ambiguous. The CDR3 runs to 11 residues.

This chain uses TRBV20-1 with TRBJ2-5, with D tentatively TRBD2 (5 bases). Germline V gene data show CDR1 as DFQATT and CDR2 as SNEGSKA (reference sequence). V was pared by 6 bases and J by 7 bases, with 12 bases between. This CDR3 is built from 11 residues. The CDR3: CSAVREGTQYF. The CDR3 DNA follows: TGCAGTGCGGTGCGAGAGGGGACCCAGTACTTC.

Points on this clonotype: One end of the junction varies from germline; a read error may be responsible. V is TRBV5-1 and J is TRBJ2-7, with D possibly TRBD2 on 5 matching bases. This CDR3 region has 14 residues. Germline values: CDR1 SGHRS, CDR2 YFSETQ. The CDR3 nucleotides are TGCGCCAGCAGTTTGGCAGACTACTCCTACGAGCAGTACTTC. Translated: CASSLADYSYEQYF.

Comment on this clonotype: An end of the junction does not agree with germline; a read error may underlie this. The J gene is TRBJ2-5, the V gene TRBV6-1; weak D call: TRBD2 (7 bases). The CDR3 loop spans 15 amino acids. Germline CDR1 and CDR2: MNHNS and SASEGT. The CDR3 DNA is TGTGCCGGCAGTGGGGGGGCGTCCCTCCAAGAGACCCAGTACTTC. Its translation is CAGSGGASLQETQYF.

This clonotype has only a few counts. The V call is TRBV20-1, the J call TRBJ1-2, with 9 bases fitting TRBD1. This CDR3 region has 16 residues. The trim removed 0 bases at V and 1 base at J, leaving 6 bases unmatched. Germline V gene data show CDR1 as DFQATT and CDR2 as SNEGSKA (reference sequence). CDR3 amino acids: CSAREFRDRDNYGYTF. The CDR3 coding sequence is TGCAGTGCTAGAGAATTTAGGGACAGGGATAACTATGGCTACACCTTC.

Note on this clonotype: It may be a read error: a sequence one base away is much more abundant. This chain joins TRBV6-2 or TRBV6-3 and TRBJ1-5; D gene unclear. There are 13 residues in the CDR3. Germline values: CDR1 MNHEY, CDR2 SVGEGT. The V end was cut by 8 bases, the J end by 2 bases, with 10 bases between. The CDR3 bases are TGTGCCAGCGGAGAAGTTGGCAATCAGCCCCAGCATTTT. Residues: CASGEVGNQPQHF.

As regards this clonotype: A much larger clone differs from this one at a single base, so this may be a read error. This rearrangement joins TRBV4-3 to TRBJ2-5; 7 bases line up with TRBD2. The CDR3 extends over 18 amino acids. Germline V gene sequence: CDR1 LGHNA, CDR2 YSLEER. The V and J ends lost 1 base and 5 bases, in that order; junction bases with no gene match: 16. The CDR3 region has the DNA TGCGCCAGCAGCCAAGGGCTGAGGAGCGGGATGGGTGCGGAGACCCAGTACTTC. Translated: CASSQGLRSGMGAETQYF.

This rearrangement joins TRBV5-5 to TRBJ2-3; D remains ambiguous. Germline lookup yields CDR1 SGHKS and CDR2 YYEKEE (reference sequence). Trimming shortened V by 3 bases and J by 2 bases, and 10 bases separated the two germline ends. This CDR3 is built from 14 residues. CDR3 coding DNA: TGTGCCAGCAGCTGGGCTACTTTCACAGATACGCAGTATTTT. Translated: CASSWATFTDTQYF.

With respect to this clonotype: A much bigger clone sits one base away, suggesting this may be a read error. This chain's CDR3 is CASTQRTPLEQFF. The CDR3 DNA reads as TGTGCCAGCACCCAGCGGACACCTCTCGAGCAGTTCTTC. The chain employs TRBV28 and TRBJ2-1; D could derive from TRBD1 or TRBD2 (5 bases each). In germline, CDR1 is MDHEN, CDR2 SYDVKM. The CDR3 runs to 13 residues. The V and J ends lost 7 bases and 10 bases respectively, with 17 bases between them.

To note about this clonotype: The junction and the germline gene differ at one end; a read error may be behind it. The rearrangement uses TRBV30 and TRBJ2-2; 12 bases line up with TRBD2. Germline CDR1 GTSNPN, CDR2 SVGIG (reference sequence). The CDR3 contains 17 residues. CDR3 bases: TGTGCCTGGACCTCGACTAGCGGGGGATTAGGGGCCGGGGAGCGGTTTTTT. It translates to CAWTSTSGGLGAGERFF. Supplemented by reference TRBV30 and TRBJ2-2, the full variable domain reads SQTIHQWPATLVQPVGSPLSLECTVEGTSNPNLYWYRQAAGRGLQLLFYSVGIGQISSEVPQNLSASRPQDRQFILSSKKLLLSDSGFYLCAWTSTSGGLGAGERFFGEGSRLTVL.

The chain uses TRBV25-1 and TRBJ1-4; weak D call: TRBD1 (5 bases). Germline-derived CDR1 and CDR2 are MGHDK and SYGVNS. This CDR3 has 17 amino acids. V shed 2 bases and J shed 0 bases, with 13 bases lying between them. The CDR3 DNA is TGTGCCAGCAGTGAACGGGGCCCATACGCAACTAATGAAAAACTGTTTTTT. It translates to CASSERGPYATNEKLFF.

This clonotype showed up many times. CDR3 nucleotides: TGTGCCAGCAGCCGGAGGTCGGGGAAGTATACGCAGTATTTT. Translated, it gives CASSRRSGKYTQYF. This chain joins TRBV7-2 and TRBJ2-3; perhaps TRBD2 as D (5 bases). V dropped 5 bases and J dropped 7 bases, with 16 bases sitting between them. Germline values: CDR1 SGHTA, CDR2 FQGNSA. The CDR3 sequence is 14 residues long.

A remark on this clonotype: This may be a read error: a much more frequent sequence differs by one nucleotide. This sequence joins TRBV6-5 and TRBJ2-1, with 7 bases that match TRBD1. CDR1 and CDR2 from the germline V gene are MNHEY and SVGAGI. After removal of 5 bases from V and 5 bases from J, the junction contained 9 bases not matched to a gene. The CDR3 has 15 amino acids. The CDR3 nucleotides read TGTGCCAGCAGTCACAGGGGATATTTGGACAATGAGCAGTTCTTC. Translated: CASSHRGYLDNEQFF.